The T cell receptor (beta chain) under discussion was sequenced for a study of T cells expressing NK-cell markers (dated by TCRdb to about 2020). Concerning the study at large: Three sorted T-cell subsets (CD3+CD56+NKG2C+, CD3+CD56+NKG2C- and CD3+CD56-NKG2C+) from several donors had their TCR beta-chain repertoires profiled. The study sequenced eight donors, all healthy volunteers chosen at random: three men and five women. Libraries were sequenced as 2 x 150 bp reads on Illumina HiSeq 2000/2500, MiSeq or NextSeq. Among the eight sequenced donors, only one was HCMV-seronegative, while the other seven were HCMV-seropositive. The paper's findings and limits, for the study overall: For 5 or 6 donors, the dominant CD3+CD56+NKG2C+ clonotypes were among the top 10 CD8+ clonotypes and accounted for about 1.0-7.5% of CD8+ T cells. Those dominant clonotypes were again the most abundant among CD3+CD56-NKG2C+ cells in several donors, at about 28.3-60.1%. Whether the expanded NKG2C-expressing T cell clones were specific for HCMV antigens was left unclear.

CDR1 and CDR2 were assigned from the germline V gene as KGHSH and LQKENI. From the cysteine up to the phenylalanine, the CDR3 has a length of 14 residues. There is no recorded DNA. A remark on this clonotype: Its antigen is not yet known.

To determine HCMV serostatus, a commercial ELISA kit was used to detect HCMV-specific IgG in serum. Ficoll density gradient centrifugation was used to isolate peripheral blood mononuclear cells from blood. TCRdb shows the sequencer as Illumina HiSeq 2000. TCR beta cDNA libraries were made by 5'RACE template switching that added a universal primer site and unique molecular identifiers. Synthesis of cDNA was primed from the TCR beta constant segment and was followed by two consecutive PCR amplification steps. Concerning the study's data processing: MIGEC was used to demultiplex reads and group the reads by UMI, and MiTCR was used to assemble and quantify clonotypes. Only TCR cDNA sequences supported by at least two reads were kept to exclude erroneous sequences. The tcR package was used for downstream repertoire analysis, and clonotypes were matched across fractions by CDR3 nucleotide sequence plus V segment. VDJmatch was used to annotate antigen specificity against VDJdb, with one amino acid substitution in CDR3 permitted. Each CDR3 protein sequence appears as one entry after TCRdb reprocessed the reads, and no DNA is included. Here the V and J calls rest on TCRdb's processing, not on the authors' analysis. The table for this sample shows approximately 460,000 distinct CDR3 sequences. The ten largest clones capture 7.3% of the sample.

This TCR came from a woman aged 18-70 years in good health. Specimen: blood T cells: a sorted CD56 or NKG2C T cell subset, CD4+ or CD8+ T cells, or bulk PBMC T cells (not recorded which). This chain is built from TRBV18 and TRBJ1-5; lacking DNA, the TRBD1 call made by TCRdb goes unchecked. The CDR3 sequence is CASSGAGSNQPQHF.